Presented here are 5 T cell receptor beta chains from one specimen sequenced in a study of regulatory T cells in long-lasting Graves disease. Time point specified: persistent/refractory GD, antithyroid drugs over 5 years with positive TRAb. Generation of the TCR library employed RNA extracted from PBMCs. Researchers made TCR beta libraries by using iRepertoire HTBI primers and running Arm-PCR on CDR3 regions. MiXCR, applied by TCRdb to the multiplex PCR reads, yields one record per CDR3 protein. The sample consists of almost 350,000 distinct CDR3 sequences, around a fifth of them appearing once. The sequencing used peripheral blood mononuclear cells (PBMCs), collected when the disease was refractory, from a patient treated with antithyroid drugs. The source is a female donor with Graves disease.

This chain connects TRBV7-2 to TRBJ1-3; D possibly corresponds to TRBD1 (5 bases). From germline, CDR1 is SGHTA and CDR2 FQGNSA. V was shortened by 5 bases and J by 0 bases, with 11 bases between the two germline ends. The CDR3 sequence is 15 residues long. The DNA for the CDR3 is TGTGCCAGCAGCACCCAGGGCCACTCTGGAAACACCATATATTTT. The encoded protein is CASSTQGHSGNTIYF.

This clonotype was observed at least ten times. The chain links TRBV12-5 to TRBJ1-1; D unresolved. The CDR3 is made up of 11 amino acids. In germline, CDR1 is LGHNT, CDR2 FRNRAP. Trimming removed 2 bases from V and 7 bases from J, with 5 bases in between. CDR3 amino acids: CASGLSREAFF. CDR3 nucleotides: TGTGCTAGTGGTTTGTCCCGTGAAGCTTTCTTT.

This clonotype was counted at least ten times. The rearrangement joins TRBV7-3 to TRBJ1-1; 8 bases align to TRBD1. There are 15 residues in the CDR3. Germline V gene lookup returns CDR1 SGHTA and CDR2 FQGTGA. V lost 5 bases and J lost 5; bases outside the gene matches: 10. The CDR3 DNA reads TGTGCCAGCAGCCCCACTGGGACAGGAGTAACTGAAGCTTTCTTT. It is translated as CASSPTGTGVTEAFF.

This clonotype was seen more than once but under ten times. The chain is built from TRBV30 and TRBJ1-1; 9 bases map to TRBD1. The CDR3 consists of 12 residues. V was pared by 4 bases and J by 6 bases, with 3 bases of the junction left unmatched. Germline CDR1 is GTSNPN and CDR2 is SVGIG (reference sequence). CDR3 protein: CAWTGDRAEAFF. The CDR3 DNA reads as TGTGCCTGGACCGGGGACAGGGCTGAAGCTTTCTTT.

The chain couples TRBV6-2 or TRBV6-3 to TRBJ1-1; a weak D match, TRBD1 (6 bases). This CDR3 has 17 residues. Trimming pared 4 bases from V and 6 bases from J, leaving 24 bases between. Germline CDR1 reads MNHEY; CDR2 reads SVGEGT. CDR3 nucleotides: TGTGCCAGCAGTTTGGGGGGGGTAGGGGGTCGGAGCCCTGAAGCTTTCTTT. Translated, it gives CASSLGGVGGRSPEAFF.